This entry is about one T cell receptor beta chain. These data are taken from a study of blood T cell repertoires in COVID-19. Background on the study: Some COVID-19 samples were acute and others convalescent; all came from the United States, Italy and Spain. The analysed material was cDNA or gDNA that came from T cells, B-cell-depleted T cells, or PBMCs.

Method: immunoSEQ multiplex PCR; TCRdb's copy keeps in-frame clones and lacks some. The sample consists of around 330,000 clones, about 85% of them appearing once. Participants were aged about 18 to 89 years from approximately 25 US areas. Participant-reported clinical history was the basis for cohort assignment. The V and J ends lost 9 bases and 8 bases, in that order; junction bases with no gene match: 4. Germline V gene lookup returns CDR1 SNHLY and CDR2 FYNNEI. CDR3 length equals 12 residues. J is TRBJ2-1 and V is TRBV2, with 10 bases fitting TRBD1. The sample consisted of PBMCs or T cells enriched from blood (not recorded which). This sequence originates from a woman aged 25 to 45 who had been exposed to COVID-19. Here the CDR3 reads CARTGGRYEQFF. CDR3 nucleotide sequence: TGTGCCAGGACAGGGGGCCGGTATGAGCAGTTCTTC.